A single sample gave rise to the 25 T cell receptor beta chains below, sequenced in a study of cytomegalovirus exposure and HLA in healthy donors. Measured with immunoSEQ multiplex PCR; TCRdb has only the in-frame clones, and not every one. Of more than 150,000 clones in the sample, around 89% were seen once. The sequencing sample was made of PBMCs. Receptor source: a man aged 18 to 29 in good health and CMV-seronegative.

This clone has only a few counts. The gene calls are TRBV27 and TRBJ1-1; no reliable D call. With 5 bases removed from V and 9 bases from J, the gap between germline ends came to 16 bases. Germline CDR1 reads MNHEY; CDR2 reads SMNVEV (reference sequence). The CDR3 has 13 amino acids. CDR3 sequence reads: CASSPDIRQKAFF. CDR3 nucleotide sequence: TGTGCCAGCAGTCCCGACATCCGCCAAAAAGCTTTCTTT.

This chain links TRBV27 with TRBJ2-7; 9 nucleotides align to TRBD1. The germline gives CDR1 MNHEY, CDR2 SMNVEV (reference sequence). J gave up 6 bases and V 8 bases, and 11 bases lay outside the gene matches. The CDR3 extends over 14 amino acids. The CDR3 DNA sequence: TGTGCCAGCTTCCCCGGGACAGGGACGGGCGAGCAGTACTTC. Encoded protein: CASFPGTGTGEQYF.

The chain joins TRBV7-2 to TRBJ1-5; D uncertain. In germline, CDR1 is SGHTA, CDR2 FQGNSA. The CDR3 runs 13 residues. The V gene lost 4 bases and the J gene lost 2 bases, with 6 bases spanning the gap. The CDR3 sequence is CASSWQGNQPQHF. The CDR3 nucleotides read TGTGCCAGCAGCTGGCAAGGCAATCAGCCCCAGCATTTT.

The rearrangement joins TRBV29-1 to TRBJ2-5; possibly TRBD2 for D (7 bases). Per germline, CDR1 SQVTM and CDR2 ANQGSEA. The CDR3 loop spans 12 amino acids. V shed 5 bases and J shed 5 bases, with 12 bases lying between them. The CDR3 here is CSVKGGGETQYF. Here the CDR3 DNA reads TGCAGCGTTAAAGGGGGAGGGGAGACCCAGTACTTC.

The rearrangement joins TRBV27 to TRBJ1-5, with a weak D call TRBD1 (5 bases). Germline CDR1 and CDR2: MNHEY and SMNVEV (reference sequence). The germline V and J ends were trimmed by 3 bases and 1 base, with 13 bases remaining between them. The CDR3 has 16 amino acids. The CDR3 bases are TGTGCCAGCAGTTTTATAGGCAGACAGAGCAATCAGCCCCAGCATTTT. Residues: CASSFIGRQSNQPQHF.

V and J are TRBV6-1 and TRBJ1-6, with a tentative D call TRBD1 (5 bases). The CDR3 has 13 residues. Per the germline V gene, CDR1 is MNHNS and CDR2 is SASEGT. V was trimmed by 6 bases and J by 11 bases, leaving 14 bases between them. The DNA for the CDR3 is TGTGCCAGCAGGGACAAATCGATGCCACCCCTCCACTTT. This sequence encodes CASRDKSMPPLHF.

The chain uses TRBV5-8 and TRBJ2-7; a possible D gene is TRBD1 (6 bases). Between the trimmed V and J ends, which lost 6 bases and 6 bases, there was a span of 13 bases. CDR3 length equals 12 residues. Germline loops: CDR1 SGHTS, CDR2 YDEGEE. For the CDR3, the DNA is TGTGCCAGCAACTACAGGGTGGGCGAGCAGTACTTC. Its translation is CASNYRVGEQYF.

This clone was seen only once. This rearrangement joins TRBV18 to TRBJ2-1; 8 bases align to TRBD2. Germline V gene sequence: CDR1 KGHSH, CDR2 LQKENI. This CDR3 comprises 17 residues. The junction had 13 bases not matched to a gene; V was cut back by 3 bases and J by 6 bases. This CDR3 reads CASSPNHLAGLPNEQFF. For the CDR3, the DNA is TGTGCCAGCTCACCCAATCATCTAGCGGGCCTCCCCAATGAGCAGTTCTTC.

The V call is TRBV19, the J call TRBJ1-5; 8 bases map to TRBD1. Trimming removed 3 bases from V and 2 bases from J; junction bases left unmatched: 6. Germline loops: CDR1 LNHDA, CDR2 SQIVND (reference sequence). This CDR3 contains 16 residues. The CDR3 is CASSITGGRGNQPQHF. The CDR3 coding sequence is TGTGCCAGTAGTATCACAGGGGGTCGGGGCAATCAGCCCCAGCATTTT. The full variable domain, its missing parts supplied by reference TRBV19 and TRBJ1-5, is DGGITQSPKYLFRKEGQNVTLSCEQNLNHDAMYWYRQDPGQGLRLIYYSQIVNDFQKGDIAEGYSVSREKKESFPLTVTSAQKNPTAFYLCASSITGGRGNQPQHFGDGTRLSIL.

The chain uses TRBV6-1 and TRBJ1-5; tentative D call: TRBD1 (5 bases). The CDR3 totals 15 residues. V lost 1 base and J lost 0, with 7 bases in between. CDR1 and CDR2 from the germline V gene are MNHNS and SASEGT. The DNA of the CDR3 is TGTGCCAGCAGTGAAGGACAGCTTAGCAATCAGCCCCAGCATTTT. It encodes CASSEGQLSNQPQHF.

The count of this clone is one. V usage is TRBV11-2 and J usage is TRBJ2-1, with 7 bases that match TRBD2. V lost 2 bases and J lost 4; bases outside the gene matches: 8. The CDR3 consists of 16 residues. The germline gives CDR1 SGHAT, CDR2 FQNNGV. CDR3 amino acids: CASSLRLARLYNEQFF. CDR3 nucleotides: TGTGCCAGCAGCTTACGACTAGCACGACTGTACAATGAGCAGTTCTTC.

The chain's CDR3 is CASTLERTGYYGYTF. In DNA, the CDR3 is TGTGCCAGCACCCTTGAACGTACAGGTTACTATGGCTACACCTTC. The V gene is TRBV11-2, the J gene TRBJ1-2, with TRBD1 as a possible D gene (5 bases). Germline CDR1 reads SGHAT; CDR2 reads FQNNGV. V shed 7 bases and J shed 3 bases, with 18 bases lying between them. The CDR3 consists of 15 residues. The whole variable domain, remainder taken from reference TRBV11-2 and TRBJ1-2, is EAGVAQSPRYKIIEKRQSVAFWCNPISGHATLYWYQQILGQGPKLLIQFQNNGVVDDSQLPKDRFSAERLKGVDSTLKIQPAKLEDSAVYLCASTLERTGYYGYTFGSGTRLTVV.

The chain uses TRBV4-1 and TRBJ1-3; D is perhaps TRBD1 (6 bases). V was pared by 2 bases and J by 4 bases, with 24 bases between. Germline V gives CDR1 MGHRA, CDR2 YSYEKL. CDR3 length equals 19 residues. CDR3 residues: CASSQLVHLPPGGGNTIYF. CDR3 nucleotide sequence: TGCGCCAGCAGCCAATTGGTACATTTGCCCCCTGGGGGCGGAAACACCATATATTTT.

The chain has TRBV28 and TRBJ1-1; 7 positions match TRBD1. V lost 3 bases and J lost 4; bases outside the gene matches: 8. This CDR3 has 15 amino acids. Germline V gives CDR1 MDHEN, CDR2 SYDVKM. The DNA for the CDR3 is TGTGCCAGCAGTTTGAAGGGGGCGACGATCACTGAAGCTTTCTTT. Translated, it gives CASSLKGATITEAFF.

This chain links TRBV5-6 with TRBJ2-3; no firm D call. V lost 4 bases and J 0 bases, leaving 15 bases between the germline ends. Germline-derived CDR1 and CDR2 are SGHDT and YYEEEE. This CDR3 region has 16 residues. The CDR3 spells CASSQGVRASTDTQYF. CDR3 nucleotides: TGTGCCAGCAGCCAAGGAGTGAGAGCTAGCACAGATACGCAGTATTTT.

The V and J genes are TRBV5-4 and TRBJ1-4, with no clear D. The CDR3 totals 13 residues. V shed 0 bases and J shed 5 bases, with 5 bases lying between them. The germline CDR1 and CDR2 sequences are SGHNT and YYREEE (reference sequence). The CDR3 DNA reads TGTGCCAGCAGCTTGGCAGGAAATGAAAAACTGTTTTTT. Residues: CASSLAGNEKLFF.

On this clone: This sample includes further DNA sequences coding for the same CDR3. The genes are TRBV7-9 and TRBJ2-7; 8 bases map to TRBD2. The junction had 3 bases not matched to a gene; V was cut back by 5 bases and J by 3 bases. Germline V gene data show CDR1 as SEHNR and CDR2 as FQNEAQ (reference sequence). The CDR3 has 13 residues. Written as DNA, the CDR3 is TGTGCCAGCAGCCCTGGGACTAGCTACGAGCAGTACTTC. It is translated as CASSPGTSYEQYF.

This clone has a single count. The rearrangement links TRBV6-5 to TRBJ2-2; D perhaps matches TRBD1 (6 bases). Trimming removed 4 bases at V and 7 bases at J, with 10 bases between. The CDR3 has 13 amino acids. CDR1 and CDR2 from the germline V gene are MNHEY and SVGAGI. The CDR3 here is CASSSGGGGELFF. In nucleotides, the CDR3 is TGTGCCAGCAGTTCTGGGGGCGGCGGGGAGCTGTTTTTT.

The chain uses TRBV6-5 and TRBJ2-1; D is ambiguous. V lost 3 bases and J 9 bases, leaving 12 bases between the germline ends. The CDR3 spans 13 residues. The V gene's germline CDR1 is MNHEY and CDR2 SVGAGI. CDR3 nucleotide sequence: TGTGCCAGCAGTTATACCGGTTCGGTTGAGCAGTTCTTC. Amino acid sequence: CASSYTGSVEQFF.

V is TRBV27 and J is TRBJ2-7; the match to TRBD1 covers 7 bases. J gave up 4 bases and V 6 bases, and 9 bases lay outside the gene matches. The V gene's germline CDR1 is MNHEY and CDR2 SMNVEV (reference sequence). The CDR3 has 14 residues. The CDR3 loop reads CASSPRQGWYEQYF. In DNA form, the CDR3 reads TGTGCCAGCAGCCCTAGACAGGGTTGGTACGAGCAGTACTTC.

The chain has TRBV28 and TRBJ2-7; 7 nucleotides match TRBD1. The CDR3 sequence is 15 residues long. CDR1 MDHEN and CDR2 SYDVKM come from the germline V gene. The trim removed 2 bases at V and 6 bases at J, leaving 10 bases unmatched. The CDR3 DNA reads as TGTGCCAGCAGTTTACCGCGCGGACAGGCTCGCGAGCAGTACGTC. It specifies CASSLPRGQAREQYV.

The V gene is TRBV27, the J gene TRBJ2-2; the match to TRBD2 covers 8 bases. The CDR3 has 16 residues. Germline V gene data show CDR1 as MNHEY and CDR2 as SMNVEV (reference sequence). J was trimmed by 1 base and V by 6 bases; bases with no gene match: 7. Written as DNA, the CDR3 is TGTGCCAGCAGCCGGGAGGGCCAGGTGAACACCGGGGAGCTGTTTTTT. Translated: CASSREGQVNTGELFF.

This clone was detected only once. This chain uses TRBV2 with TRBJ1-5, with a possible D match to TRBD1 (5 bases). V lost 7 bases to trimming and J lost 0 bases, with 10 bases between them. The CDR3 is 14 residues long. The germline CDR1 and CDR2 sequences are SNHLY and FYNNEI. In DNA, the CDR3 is TGTGCCAGCAACGACAGAGATAGCAATCAGCCCCAGCATTTT. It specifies CASNDRDSNQPQHF.

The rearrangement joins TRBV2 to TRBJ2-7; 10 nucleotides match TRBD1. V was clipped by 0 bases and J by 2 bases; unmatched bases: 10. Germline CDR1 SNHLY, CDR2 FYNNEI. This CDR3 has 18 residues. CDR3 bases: TGTGCCAGCAGTGAAGCGGAGGAAGGGACAGGGGTCACCTACGAGCAGTACGTC. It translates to CASSEAEEGTGVTYEQYV.

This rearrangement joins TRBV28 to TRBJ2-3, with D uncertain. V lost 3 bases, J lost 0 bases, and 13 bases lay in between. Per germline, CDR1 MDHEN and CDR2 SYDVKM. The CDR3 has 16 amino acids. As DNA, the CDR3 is TGTGCCAGCAGTTTTTCGATGGTCGAGAGCACAGATACGCAGTATTTT. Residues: CASSFSMVESTDTQYF.